These T cell receptor beta chains were read from a single sample in a study of CD8 T cells in Susac syndrome. TCRdb ran MiXCR on the immunoSEQ multiplex PCR reads and lists one entry per CDR3 protein. The sample consists of 95,000 to 150,000 distinct CDR3 sequences, about 93% of them appearing once. Sequencing was done on a sample of CD4+ T cells from PBMCs. These receptor sequences come from a human donor in good health. The CDR3 runs from the conserved cysteine through the conserved F or W. Fields, in order: V gene, CDR3 length, clone size, J gene, D gene, CDR3 DNA, CDR3 protein. The D gene is left open where the match is weak. Expanded clones are given a class, and other clones once, few, many or no size at all.

>TRBV11-2|10|.|TRBJ1-1|.
TGTGCCAGCAGCTTAGAAGGAGCTTTCTTT
CASSLEGAFF
>TRBV20-1|12|.|TRBJ2-4|.
TGCAGTGCTAGACGAGTAGAGGACATTCAGTACTTC
CSARRVEDIQYF
>TRBV20-1|13|.|TRBJ1-3|.
TGCAGTCTTATGAGTAGCTCTGGAAACACCATATATTTT
CSLMSSSGNTIYF
>TRBV20-1|14|once|TRBJ2-1|TRBD2
TGCAGTGCTTTCAGCGGGAGGATCAGAAATGAGCAGTTCTTC
CSAFSGRIRNEQFF
>TRBV27|14|few|TRBJ1-5|.
TGTGCCAGCAGTTTGGGGTATAGCAATCAGCCCCAGCATTTT
CASSLGYSNQPQHF
>TRBV5-4|16|.|TRBJ2-3|TRBD2
TGTGCCAGCAGCATAAACAGCGGGAGGGTCACAGATACGCAGTATTTT
CASSINSGRVTDTQYF
>TRBV9|15|.|TRBJ2-7|.
TGTGCCAGCAGCCCAGGAGGGAGCCCGAGGGGCGAGCAGTACTTC
CASSPGGSPRGEQYF
>TRBV2|11|.|TRBJ1-1|.
TGTGCCAGCAGTGAAGGGGGTATAGCTTTCTTT
CASSEGGIAFF
>TRBV20-1|16|.|TRBJ2-7|TRBD2
TGCAGTGCTAGGGGGGGTCTGGGGACTAGCGACTACGAGCAGTACTTC
CSARGGLGTSDYEQYF
>TRBV19|14|.|TRBJ2-7|.
TGTGCCAGTAGTATAGGAGTCGGATCCTACGAGCAGTACTTC
CASSIGVGSYEQYF
>TRBV3-1|13|.|TRBJ1-1|.
TGTGCCAGCAGCCCTGGCTTTAGCACTGAAGCTTTCTTT
CASSPGFSTEAFF
>TRBV27|16|.|TRBJ2-7|TRBD2
TGTGCCAGCAGTTTGTCTCTAGCGGGAGGCAGGTACGAGCAGTACTTC
CASSLSLAGGRYEQYF
>TRBV9|15|.|TRBJ2-7|TRBD1
TGTGCCAGCAGCGCCTCGGGACAGGGGGCAAGCGAGCAGTACTTC
CASSASGQGASEQYF
>TRBV15|13|once|TRBJ2-3|.
TGTGCCACCAGCAGAAGAGTACCAGATACGCAGTATTTT
CATSRRVPDTQYF
>TRBV12-3/TRBV12-4|12|.|TRBJ2-1|.
TGTGCCAGCAGTTTAACGGGAGCTGAGCAGTTCTTC
CASSLTGAEQFF
>TRBV30|13|once|TRBJ1-2|.
TGTGCCTGGAGGGACACTTACTCGTATGGCTACACCTTC
CAWRDTYSYGYTF
>TRBV29-1|14|.|TRBJ2-1|.
TGCAGCGTTGATCGGTACCCGACCGCCGGTGAGCAGTTCTTC
CSVDRYPTAGEQFF
>TRBV29-1|13|once|TRBJ2-5|.
TGCAGCGTCCTATCACGGGAGAAAGAGACCCAGTACTTC
CSVLSREKETQYF
>TRBV7-2|15|.|TRBJ2-7|TRBD2
TGTGCCAGCAGCTTAGTAGGGTCGGGAGGAGGAGAGCAGTACTTC
CASSLVGSGGGEQYF
>TRBV5-1|14|.|TRBJ2-1|TRBD1
TGCGCCAGCAGCACGGGACAGGTTTACAATGAGCAGTTCTTC
CASSTGQVYNEQFF
>TRBV6-6|13|.|TRBJ2-1|.
TGTGCCAGCAGCCATCCTAGGGCCGATGAGCAGTTCTTC
CASSHPRADEQFF
>TRBV19|13|.|TRBJ2-4|.
TGTGCCAGTAGTATAACCAGGCTAGGCATTCAGTACTTC
CASSITRLGIQYF
>TRBV6-2/TRBV6-3|16|once|TRBJ2-1|TRBD1
TGTGCCAGCAGTGACAGGGCGCCCAATCCCTACAATGAGCAGTTCTTC
CASSDRAPNPYNEQFF
>TRBV29-1|13|few|TRBJ1-2|.
TGCAGCGTAGAGGAGGGAAAGAACTATGGCTACACCTTC
CSVEEGKNYGYTF
>TRBV2|13|.|TRBJ1-1|TRBD1
TGTGCCAGCAGCTTGAAGGGGGACAGGGTGGGTTTCTTT
CASSLKGDRVGFF
>TRBV5-1|17|.|TRBJ2-1|TRBD2
TGCGCCAGCAGCCTCGTTGGGACTAGCGGGAAAGGGAATGAGCAGTTCTTC
CASSLVGTSGKGNEQFF
>TRBV9|14|.|TRBJ1-1|.
TGTGCCAGCAGCGTAGCCCCCTTTAACACTGAAGCTTTCTTT
CASSVAPFNTEAFF
>TRBV5-1|15|.|TRBJ2-1|.
TGCGCCAGCAGCTTCATCGTTCATGCCCAGGCTGAGCAGTTCTTC
CASSFIVHAQAEQFF
>TRBV20-1|12|.|TRBJ1-2|.
TGCAGTGCTAGGCCTTCGAACTATGGCTACACCTTC
CSARPSNYGYTF
>TRBV29-1|14|.|TRBJ1-2|.
TGCAGCGTGTCTACGGAGGGGCCCAACTATGGCTACACCTTC
CSVSTEGPNYGYTF